This is a list of T cell receptor beta chains from one sample in a study of patients and donors after allogeneic stem cell transplantation. TCRdb re-analysed the RT-PCR reads in MiXCR, keeping a single row per CDR3 protein. The sample lists 50,000 to 60,000 distinct CDR3 sequences, about an eighth seen once, with about a third in the top ten. Material for sequencing was blood, either unsorted or a sorted T cell fraction (not recorded which). These receptor sequences come from a human donor who was either an allogeneic HSCT recipient or a stem cell or donor lymphocyte infusion donor (not recorded which). It is not recorded whose cells these are; they may come from a transplant donor. Both conserved end residues are part of each CDR3. D genes are given only for firm matches. For some rows the clone size is stated as once, few or many, or as a class when expanded; others skip it.

>TRBV6-2/TRBV6-3|TRBD2|few|15|TRBJ2-7
TGTGCCAGCAGACATCAGCGGGAGGGGTCCTACGAGCAGTACTTC
CASRHQREGSYEQYF
>TRBV12-3/TRBV12-4|-|few|16|TRBJ2-2
TGTGCCAGCAGTAGGCTTGATGCGGGGACTACCGGGGAGCTGTTTTTT
CASSRLDAGTTGELFF
>TRBV7-9|TRBD2|few|19|TRBJ2-5
TGTGCCAGCAGCTTGGCGCCCGGGACTAGCGGTTTAAGTTGGGAGACCCAGTACTTC
CASSLAPGTSGLSWETQYF
>TRBV10-3|-|many|13|TRBJ2-1
TGTGCCATCAGTACTAGGGAAGGTAATGAGCAGTTCTTC
CAISTREGNEQFF
>TRBV18|TRBD1|once|16|TRBJ1-3
TGTGCCAGCTCACCATCAGGGACAGTCTCTGGAAACACCATATATTTT
CASSPSGTVSGNTIYF
>TRBV11-2|TRBD2|-|17|TRBJ2-1
TGTGCCAGCAGCTTAGATCCCACGGGACTAGCGGGCCATGAGCAGTTCTTC
CASSLDPTGLAGHEQFF
>TRBV29-1|-|many|11|TRBJ1-2
TGCAGCGTTGAACTCTACTATGGCTACACCTTC
CSVELYYGYTF
>TRBV5-6|-|few|18|TRBJ1-1
TGTGCCAGCAGCTTGACCTCTTTATACAGGGACATGAACACTGAAGCTTTCTTT
CASSLTSLYRDMNTEAFF
>TRBV5-1|TRBD2|few|15|TRBJ2-7
TGCGCCAGCAGCTCCGAGGGGCGGGAGGACTACGAGCAGTACTTC
CASSSEGREDYEQYF
>TRBV9|-|few|13|TRBJ2-2
TGTGCCAGCAGCGTACGGATAGAGGGGGAGCTGTTTTTT
CASSVRIEGELFF
>TRBV10-3|-|many|13|TRBJ1-4
TGTGCCATCCAGGGAGGAGACAATGAAAAACTGTTTTTT
CAIQGGDNEKLFF
>TRBV29-1|-|few|14|TRBJ2-5
TGCAGCGTTGAGGGGCGCATGAACCAAGAGACCCAGTACTTC
CSVEGRMNQETQYF
>TRBV27|-|many|13|TRBJ1-2
TGTGCCAGCAGTTTATCGGGGCGCTGGGGCTACACCTTC
CASSLSGRWGYTF
>TRBV18|TRBD2|-|16|TRBJ2-1
TGTGCCAGCTCACCACGGGGACTAGCGGGACTAAATGAGCAGTTCTTC
CASSPRGLAGLNEQFF
>TRBV5-6|-|many|16|TRBJ1-1
TGTGCCAGCAGCTTGGGAACAGGGAGGTCGAACACTGAAGCTTTCTTT
CASSLGTGRSNTEAFF
>TRBV7-9|-|-|13|TRBJ2-7
TGTGCCAGCAGCGTGGACGGTTCCTACGAGCAGTACTTC
CASSVDGSYEQYF
>TRBV6-5|-|-|15|TRBJ2-7
TGTGCCAGCTCTGCGTGGAGGCCTACCTCCTACGAGCAGTACTTC
CASSAWRPTSYEQYF